One sample yielded the 3 T cell receptor beta chains listed below, sequenced in a study of blood T cells in healthy people across ages (dated by TCRdb to about 2015). Library method: 5' RACE. Sequencing was performed on an Illumina HiSeq 2500. The second PCR ran for about 7 to 11 cycles and used a J-beta primer mix along with a sample-barcoded 5' primer. The public sequencing data were trimmed at Q25 with fastp and processed into clonotypes with MiXCR by TCRdb, which kept only in-frame beta chains. A single entry per CDR3 protein holds the most common genes and DNA from its merged rows. Across this sample there are 1.5 million to 2 million distinct CDR3 sequences, with over 25% seen only once. The biggest ten clones account for over 7% of the sample. Sequenced input: blood. Source of these receptors: a young woman in good health.

The chain carries TRBV12-5 and TRBJ2-1, with D hard to call. The CDR3 length is 11 residues. V gave up 5 bases and J gave up 10 bases, with 9 bases separating them. Looked up from germline, CDR1 is LGHNT and CDR2 is FRNRAP. The CDR3 loop is CASGNTVEQFF. Here the CDR3 DNA reads TGTGCTAGTGGTAACACGGTGGAGCAGTTCTTC.

The table lists this clonotype with many counts. The gene calls are TRBV7-3 and TRBJ2-1; 7 positions match TRBD2. V dropped 5 bases and J dropped 8; count of bases not matched to a gene: 3. Germline V gives CDR1 SGHTA, CDR2 FQGTGA. There are 12 residues in the CDR3. The CDR3 reads CASSATSDEQFF. CDR3 bases: TGTGCCAGCAGCGCCACTAGCGATGAGCAGTTCTTC.

This clonotype was seen only a few times. The genes are TRBV20-1 and TRBJ2-3; 7 bases agree with TRBD2. The CDR3 is made up of 15 amino acids. The V segment lost 3 bases and the J segment 1 base; nucleotides outside the gene matches: 7. Germline CDR1 reads DFQATT; CDR2 reads SNEGSKA (reference sequence). CDR3 in amino acids: CSARLLADGTDTQYF. CDR3 DNA sequence: TGCAGTGCTAGGTTGCTAGCGGACGGCACAGATACGCAGTATTTT.